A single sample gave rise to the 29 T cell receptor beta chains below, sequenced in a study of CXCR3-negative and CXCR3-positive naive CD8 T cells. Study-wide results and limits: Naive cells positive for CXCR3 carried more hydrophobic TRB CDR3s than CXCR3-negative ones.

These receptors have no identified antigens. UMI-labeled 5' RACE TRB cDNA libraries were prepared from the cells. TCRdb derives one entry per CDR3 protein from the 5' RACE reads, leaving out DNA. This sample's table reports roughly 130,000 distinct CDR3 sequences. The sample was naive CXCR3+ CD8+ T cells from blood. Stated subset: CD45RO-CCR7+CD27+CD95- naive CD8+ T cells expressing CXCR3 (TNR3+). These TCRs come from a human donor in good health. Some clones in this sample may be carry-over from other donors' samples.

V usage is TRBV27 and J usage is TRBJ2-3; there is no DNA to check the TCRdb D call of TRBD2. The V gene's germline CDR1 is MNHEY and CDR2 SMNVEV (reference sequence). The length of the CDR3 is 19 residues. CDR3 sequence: CASSLLQLFGTGPTDTQYF.

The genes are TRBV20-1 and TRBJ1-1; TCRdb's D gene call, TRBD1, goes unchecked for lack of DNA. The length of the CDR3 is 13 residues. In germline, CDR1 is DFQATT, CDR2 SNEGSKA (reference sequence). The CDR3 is CRSRTGDLTEAFF.

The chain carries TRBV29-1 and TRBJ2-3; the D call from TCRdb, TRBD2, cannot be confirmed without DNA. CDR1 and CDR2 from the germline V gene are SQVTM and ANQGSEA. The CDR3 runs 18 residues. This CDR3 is CSVEDSAGGSPVADTQYF.

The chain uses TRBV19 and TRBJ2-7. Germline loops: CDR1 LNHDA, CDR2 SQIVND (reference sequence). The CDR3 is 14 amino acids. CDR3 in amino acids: CASSMSVGTYEQYF.

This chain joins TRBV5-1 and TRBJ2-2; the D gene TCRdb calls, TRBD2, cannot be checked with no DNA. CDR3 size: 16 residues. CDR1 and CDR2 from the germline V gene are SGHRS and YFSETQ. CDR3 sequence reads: CASSLGLAGDGGELFF. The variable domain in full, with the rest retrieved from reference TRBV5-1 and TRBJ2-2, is KAGVTQTPRYLIKTRGQQVTLSCSPISGHRSVSWYQQTPGQGLQFLFEYFSETQRNKGNFPGRFSGRQFSNSRSEMNVSTLELGDSALYLCASSLGLAGDGGELFFGEGSRLTVL.

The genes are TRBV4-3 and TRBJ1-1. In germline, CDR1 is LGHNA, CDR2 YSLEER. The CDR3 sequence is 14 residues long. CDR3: CASSQDLGQPEAFF.

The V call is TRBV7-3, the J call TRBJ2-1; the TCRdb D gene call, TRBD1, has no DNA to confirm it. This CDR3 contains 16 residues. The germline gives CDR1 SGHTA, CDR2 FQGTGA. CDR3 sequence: CASSPHHQSAPDEQFF.

The CDR3 spells CASNEGQPTYEQYF. V gene TRBV9 combines with J gene TRBJ2-7; TCRdb's D gene call, TRBD1, goes unchecked for lack of DNA. The CDR3 extends over 14 amino acids. CDR1 is SGDLS, CDR2 YYNGEE, per germline.

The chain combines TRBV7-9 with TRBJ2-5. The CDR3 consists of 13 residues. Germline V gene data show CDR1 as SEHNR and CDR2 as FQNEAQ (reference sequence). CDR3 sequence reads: CASLEDGVVTQYF. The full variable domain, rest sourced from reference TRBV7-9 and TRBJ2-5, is DTGVSQNPRHKITKRGQNVTFRCDPISEHNRLYWYRQTLGQGPEFLTYFQNEAQLEKSRLLSDRFSAERPKGSFSTLEIQRTEQGDSAMYLCASLEDGVVTQYFGPGTRLLVL.

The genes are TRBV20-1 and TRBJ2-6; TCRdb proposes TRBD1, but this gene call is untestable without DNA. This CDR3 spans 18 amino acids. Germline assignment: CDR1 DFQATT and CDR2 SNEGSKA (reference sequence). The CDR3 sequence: CSAENSWDTSSGANVLTF.

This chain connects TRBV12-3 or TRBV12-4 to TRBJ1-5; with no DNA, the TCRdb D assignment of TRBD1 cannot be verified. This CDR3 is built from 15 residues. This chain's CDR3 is CASTVGAYSNQPQHF.

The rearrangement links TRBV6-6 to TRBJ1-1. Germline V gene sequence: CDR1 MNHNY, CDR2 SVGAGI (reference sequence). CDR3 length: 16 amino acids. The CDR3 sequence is CASRPRFGELGTEAFF.

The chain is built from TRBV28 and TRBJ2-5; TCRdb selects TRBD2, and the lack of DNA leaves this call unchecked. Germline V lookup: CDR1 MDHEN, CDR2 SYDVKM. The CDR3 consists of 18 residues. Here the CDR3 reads CASRQPKGFGRGEETQYF. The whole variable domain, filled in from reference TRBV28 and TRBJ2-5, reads DVKVTQSSRYLVKRTGEKVFLECVQDMDHENMFWYRQDPGLGLRLIYFSYDVKMKEKGDIPEGYSVSREKKERFSLILESASTNQTSMYLCASRQPKGFGRGEETQYFGPGTRLLVL.

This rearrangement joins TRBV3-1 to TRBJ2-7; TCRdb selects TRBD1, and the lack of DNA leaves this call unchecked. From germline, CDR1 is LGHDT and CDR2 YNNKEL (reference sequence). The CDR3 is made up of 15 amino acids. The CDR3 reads CASSQTGTNSYEQYF.

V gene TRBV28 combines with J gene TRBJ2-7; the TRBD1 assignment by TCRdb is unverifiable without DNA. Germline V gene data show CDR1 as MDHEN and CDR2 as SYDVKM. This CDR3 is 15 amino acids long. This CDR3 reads CASSFTGIVSYEQYF.

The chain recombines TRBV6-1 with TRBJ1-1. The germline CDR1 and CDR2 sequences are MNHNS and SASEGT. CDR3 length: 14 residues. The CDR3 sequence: CASSERADSAEAFF.

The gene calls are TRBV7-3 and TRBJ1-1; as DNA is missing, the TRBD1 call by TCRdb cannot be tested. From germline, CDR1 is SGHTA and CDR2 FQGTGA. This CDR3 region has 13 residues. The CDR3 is CASSFGQGTEAFF.

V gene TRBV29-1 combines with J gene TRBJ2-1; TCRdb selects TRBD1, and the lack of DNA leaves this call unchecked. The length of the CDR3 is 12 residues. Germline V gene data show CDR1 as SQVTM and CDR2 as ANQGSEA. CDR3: CSGRDSYNEQFF.

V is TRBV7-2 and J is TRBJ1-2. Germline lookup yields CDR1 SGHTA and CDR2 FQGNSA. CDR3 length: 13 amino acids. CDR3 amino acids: CASSLGGAAGYTF.

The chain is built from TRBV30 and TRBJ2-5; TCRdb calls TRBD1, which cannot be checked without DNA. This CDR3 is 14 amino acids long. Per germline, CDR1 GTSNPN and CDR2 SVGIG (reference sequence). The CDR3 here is CAWSEGRGIETQYF.

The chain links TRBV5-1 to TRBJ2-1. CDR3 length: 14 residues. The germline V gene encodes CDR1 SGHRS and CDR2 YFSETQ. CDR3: CASSLEVDVREQFF.

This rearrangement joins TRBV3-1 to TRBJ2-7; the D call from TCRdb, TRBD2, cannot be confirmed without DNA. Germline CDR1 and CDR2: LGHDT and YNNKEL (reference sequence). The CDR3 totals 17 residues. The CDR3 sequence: CASSLPPSGLRGDEQYF.

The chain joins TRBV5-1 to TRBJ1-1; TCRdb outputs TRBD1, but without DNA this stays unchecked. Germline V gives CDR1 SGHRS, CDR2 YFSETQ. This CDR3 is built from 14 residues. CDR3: CASSLGRDYTEAFF.

The CDR3 reads CASSFDQETQYF. J is TRBJ2-5 and V is TRBV11-2. The CDR3 totals 12 residues. CDR1 SGHAT and CDR2 FQNNGV come from the germline V gene.

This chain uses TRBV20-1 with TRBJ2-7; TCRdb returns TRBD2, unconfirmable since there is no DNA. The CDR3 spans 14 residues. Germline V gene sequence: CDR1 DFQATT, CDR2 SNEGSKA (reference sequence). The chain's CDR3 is CSASPRSLPYEQYF.

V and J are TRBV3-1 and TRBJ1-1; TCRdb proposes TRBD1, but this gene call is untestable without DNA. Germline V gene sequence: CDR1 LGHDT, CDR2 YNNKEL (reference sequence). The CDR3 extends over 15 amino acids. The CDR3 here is CASRHNRKLDTEAFF.

CDR3 loop: CASSERTGGGFDEQYF. This rearrangement joins TRBV9 to TRBJ2-7; TCRdb outputs TRBD1, but without DNA this stays unchecked. CDR3 length: 16 residues. Germline CDR1 and CDR2: SGDLS and YYNGEE.

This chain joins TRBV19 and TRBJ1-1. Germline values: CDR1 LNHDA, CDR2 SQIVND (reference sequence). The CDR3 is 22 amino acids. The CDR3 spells CASSIVALGSTDLPAVDGEAFF.

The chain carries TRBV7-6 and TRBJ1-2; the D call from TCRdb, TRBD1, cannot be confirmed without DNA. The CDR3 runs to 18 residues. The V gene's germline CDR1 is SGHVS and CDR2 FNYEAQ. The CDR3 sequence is CASSLGGTGNTPNYGYTF.